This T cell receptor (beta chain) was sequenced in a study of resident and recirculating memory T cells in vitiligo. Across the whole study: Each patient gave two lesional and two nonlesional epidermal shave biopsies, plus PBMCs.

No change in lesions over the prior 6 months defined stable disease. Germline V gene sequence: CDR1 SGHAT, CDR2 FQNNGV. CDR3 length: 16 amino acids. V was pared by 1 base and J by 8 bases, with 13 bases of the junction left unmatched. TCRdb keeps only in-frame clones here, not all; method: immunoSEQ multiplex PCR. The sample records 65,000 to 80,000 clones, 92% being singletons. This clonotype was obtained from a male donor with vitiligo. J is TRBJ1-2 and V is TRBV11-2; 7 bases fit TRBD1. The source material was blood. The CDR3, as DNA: TGTGCCAGCAGCTTAGCCTGGGACAGTCTTTCGAGGGGCTACACCTTC. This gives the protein CASSLAWDSLSRGYTF.